This T cell receptor beta chain was captured in a study of control samples from healthy donors and cancer patients. In germline, CDR1 is SGHNT, CDR2 YENEEA. Trimming cost V 5 bases and J 1 base; bases outside gene matches: 12. This CDR3 spans 20 amino acids. TCRdb keeps only in-frame clones here, not all; method: immunoSEQ multiplex PCR. The sample contains about 61,000 clones, nearly 90% of which appear only once. Sample: PBMCs. The source is a man aged 60 to 69 with colorectal cancer. This chain uses TRBV11-3 with TRBJ2-2, with 14 bases identical to TRBD2. CDR3 protein: CASSTGLAGGPLLNTGELFF. In DNA, the CDR3 is TGTGCCAGCAGCACCGGACTAGCGGGGGGTCCGCTCCTGAACACCGGGGAGCTGTTTTTT.